This T cell receptor (beta chain) comes out of a study of Graves' ophthalmopathy and Graves' hyperthyroidism. Across the whole study: The collection of peripheral blood took place at initial diagnosis, before any treatment. General observations from the study: The study's model predicted ophthalmopathy progression at roughly 64% sensitivity and around 75% specificity.

TCR beta CDR3 regions were amplified from RNA transcripts. First-round RT-PCR used HTBI primers; second-round multiplex PCR followed. TCRdb re-derived calls from the multiplex PCR reads in MiXCR, one entry per CDR3 protein. The table lists fewer than 350,000 distinct CDR3 sequences, 15% to 20% of them singletons. As to this clonotype: The antigen is not known. The junction differs from germline at one of its ends, possibly a read error.

The CDR3 has 14 amino acids. CDR1 SGHRS and CDR2 YFSETQ come from the germline V gene. Input material: peripheral blood. The TCR comes from an adult man with Graves' ophthalmopathy. The gene calls are TRBV5-1 and TRBJ1-1, with D unresolved. CDR3 amino acids: CASSLKGENTEAYF. CDR3 in DNA: TGCGCCAGCAGCTTAAAGGGTGAGAACACTGAAGCTTACTTT.